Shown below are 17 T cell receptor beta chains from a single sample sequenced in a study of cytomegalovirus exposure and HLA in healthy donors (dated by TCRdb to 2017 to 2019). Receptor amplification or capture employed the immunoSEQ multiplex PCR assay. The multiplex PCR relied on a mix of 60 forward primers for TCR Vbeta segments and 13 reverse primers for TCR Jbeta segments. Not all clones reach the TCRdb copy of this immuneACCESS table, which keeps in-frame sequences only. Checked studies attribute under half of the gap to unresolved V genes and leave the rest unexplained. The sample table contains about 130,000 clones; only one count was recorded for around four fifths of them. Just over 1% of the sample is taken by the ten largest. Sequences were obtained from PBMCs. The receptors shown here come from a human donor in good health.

The CDR3 region has the DNA TGTGCCAGCAGTTGGGGACAGGGGCCCGGTCAGCCCCAGCATTTT. It codes for CASSWGQGPGQPQHF. The chain is built from TRBV2 and TRBJ1-5; 10 bases match TRBD1. The CDR3 length is 15 residues. V shed 5 bases and J 6 bases; nucleotides not matched to a gene: 7. CDR1 and CDR2 from the germline V gene are SNHLY and FYNNEI.

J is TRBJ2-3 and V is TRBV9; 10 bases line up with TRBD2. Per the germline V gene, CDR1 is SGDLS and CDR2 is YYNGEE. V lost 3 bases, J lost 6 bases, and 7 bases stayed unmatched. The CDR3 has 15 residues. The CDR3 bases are TGTGCCAGCAGCGAAAAGCGGGGGGGCCTCGATACGCAGTATTTT. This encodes CASSEKRGGLDTQYF.

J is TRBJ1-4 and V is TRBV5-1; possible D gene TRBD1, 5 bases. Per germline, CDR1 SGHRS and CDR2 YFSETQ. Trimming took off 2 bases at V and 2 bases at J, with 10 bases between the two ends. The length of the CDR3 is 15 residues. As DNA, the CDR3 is TGCGCCAGCAGCTTCTCAGGGTCCACTAATGAAAAACTGTTTTTT. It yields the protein CASSFSGSTNEKLFF.

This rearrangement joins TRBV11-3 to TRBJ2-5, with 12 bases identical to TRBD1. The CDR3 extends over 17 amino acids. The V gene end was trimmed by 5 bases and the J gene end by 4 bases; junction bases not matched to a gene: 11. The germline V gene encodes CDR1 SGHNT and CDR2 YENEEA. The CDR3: CASSPRGGQGAGETQYF. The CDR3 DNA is TGTGCCAGCAGCCCGAGGGGGGGACAGGGGGCAGGAGAGACCCAGTACTTC.

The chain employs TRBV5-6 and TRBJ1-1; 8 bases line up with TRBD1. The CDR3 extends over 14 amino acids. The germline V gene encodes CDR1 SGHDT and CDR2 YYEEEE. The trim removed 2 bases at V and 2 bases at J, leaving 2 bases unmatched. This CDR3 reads CASSFDRGNTEAFF. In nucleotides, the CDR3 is TGTGCCAGCAGCTTTGACAGGGGAAACACTGAAGCTTTCTTT.

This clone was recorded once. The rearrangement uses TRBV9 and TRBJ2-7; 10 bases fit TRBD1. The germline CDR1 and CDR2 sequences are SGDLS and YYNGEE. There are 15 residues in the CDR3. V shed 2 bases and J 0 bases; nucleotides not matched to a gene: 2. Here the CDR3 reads CASSVGTGASYEQYF. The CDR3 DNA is TGTGCCAGCAGCGTCGGGACAGGGGCCTCCTACGAGCAGTACTTC.

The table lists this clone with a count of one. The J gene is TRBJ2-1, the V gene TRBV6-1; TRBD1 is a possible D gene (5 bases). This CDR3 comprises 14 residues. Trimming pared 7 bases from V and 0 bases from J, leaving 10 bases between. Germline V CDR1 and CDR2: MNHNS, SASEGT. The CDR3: CASTSGHSYNEQFF. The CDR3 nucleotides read TGTGCCAGCACCTCAGGACACTCCTACAATGAGCAGTTCTTC.

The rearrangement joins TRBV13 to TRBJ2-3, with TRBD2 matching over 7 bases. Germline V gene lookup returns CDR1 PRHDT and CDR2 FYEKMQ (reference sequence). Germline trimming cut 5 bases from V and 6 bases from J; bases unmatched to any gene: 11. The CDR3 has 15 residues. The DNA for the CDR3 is TGTGCCAGCAGCCAAACCAGACTAGCAGGGGATACGCAGTATTTT. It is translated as CASSQTRLAGDTQYF.

DNA for the CDR3: TGTGCCAGCAGCCTCTTACGGGGGGATCCAGATACGCAGTATTTT. Amino acids: CASSLLRGDPDTQYF. V and J are TRBV7-9 and TRBJ2-3; TRBD2 agrees at 7 bases. V dropped 5 bases and J dropped 4; count of bases not matched to a gene: 9. The CDR3 is made up of 15 amino acids. From germline, CDR1 is SEHNR and CDR2 FQNEAQ (reference sequence). The variable domain in full, with the rest retrieved from reference TRBV7-9 and TRBJ2-3, is DTGVSQNPRHKITKRGQNVTFRCDPISEHNRLYWYRQTLGQGPEFLTYFQNEAQLEKSRLLSDRFSAERPKGSFSTLEIQRTEQGDSAMYLCASSLLRGDPDTQYFGPGTRLTVL.

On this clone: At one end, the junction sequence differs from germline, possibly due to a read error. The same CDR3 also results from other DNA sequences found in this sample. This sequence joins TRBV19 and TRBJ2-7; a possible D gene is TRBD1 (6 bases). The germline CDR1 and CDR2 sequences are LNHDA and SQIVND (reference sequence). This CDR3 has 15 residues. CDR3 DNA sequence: TGCGCCAGTAGTATTGAACAGGGTGGATCCTACGAGCAGTACTTC. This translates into CASSIEQGGSYEQYF.

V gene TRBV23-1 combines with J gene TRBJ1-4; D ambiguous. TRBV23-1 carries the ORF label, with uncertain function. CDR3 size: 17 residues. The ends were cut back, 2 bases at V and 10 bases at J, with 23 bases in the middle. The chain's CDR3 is CASSQLLGVHSTGKLFF. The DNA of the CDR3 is TGCGCCAGCAGTCAACTCCTGGGTGTACACTCTACGGGAAAACTGTTTTTT.

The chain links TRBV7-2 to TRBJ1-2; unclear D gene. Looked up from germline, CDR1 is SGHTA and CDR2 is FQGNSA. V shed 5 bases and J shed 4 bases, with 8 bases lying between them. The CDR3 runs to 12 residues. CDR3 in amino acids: CASSPNSYGYTF. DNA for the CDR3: TGTGCCAGCAGCCCCAATAGCTATGGCTACACCTTC.

CDR3 nucleotides: TGTGCCAGCAGCGTACGCCGGGAAACTAGCACAGATACGCAGTATTTT. Translated, it gives CASSVRRETSTDTQYF. The J gene is TRBJ2-3, the V gene TRBV9; D may be TRBD2 (5 bases). With 1 base removed from V and 0 bases from J, the gap between germline ends came to 12 bases. This CDR3 has 16 residues. Germline loops: CDR1 SGDLS, CDR2 YYNGEE.

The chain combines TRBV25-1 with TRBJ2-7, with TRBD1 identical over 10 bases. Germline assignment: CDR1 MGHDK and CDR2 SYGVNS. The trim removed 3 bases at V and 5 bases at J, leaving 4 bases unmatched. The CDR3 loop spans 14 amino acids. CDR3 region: CASSEDRGWDEQYF. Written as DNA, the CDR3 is TGTGCCAGCAGTGAGGACAGGGGGTGGGACGAGCAGTACTTC.

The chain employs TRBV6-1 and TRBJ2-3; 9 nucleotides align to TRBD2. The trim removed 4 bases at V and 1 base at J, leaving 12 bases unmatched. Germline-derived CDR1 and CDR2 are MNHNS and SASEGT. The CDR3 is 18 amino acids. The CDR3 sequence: CASSARGLLAGGTDTQYF. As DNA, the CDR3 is TGTGCCAGCAGTGCGCGGGGGCTCTTAGCGGGGGGCACAGATACGCAGTATTTT.

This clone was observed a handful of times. CDR3 DNA: TGCGCCACGGGGGACGGGGACAATGAGCAGTTCTTC. Translated: CATGDGDNEQFF. This chain joins TRBV5-1 and TRBJ2-1; weak D call: TRBD2 (6 bases). The V end was cut by 9 bases, the J end by 5 bases, with 12 bases between. The CDR3 covers 12 residues. The V gene's germline CDR1 is SGHRS and CDR2 YFSETQ.

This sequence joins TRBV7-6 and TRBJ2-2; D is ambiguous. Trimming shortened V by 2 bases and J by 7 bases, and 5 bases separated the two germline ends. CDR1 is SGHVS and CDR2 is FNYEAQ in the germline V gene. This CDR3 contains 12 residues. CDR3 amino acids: CASSLPGGELFF. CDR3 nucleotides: TGTGCCAGCAGCTTACCGGGCGGGGAGCTGTTTTTT.